The clone carrying this T cell receptor (beta chain) occurred many times. Its antigen remains unknown. This record belongs to a study of early T cells in non-severe SARS-CoV-2 infection. Across the study: Sequencing input comprised bulk RNA from unsorted whole blood; chain pairing was not available. Notes on the study in general: The study's VDJdb matching favored anti-spike CD8 responses and missed private and CD4 specificities.

The CDR3 covers 14 residues. J gave up 3 bases and V 8 bases, and 8 bases lay outside the gene matches. Germline V gene data show CDR1 as MNHNS and CDR2 as SASEGT. The TCR library protocol attached unique molecular identifiers to the individual cDNA molecules. TCRdb processed the 5' RACE reads anew with MiXCR; each CDR3 protein has one entry. This table has around 40,000 distinct CDR3 sequences, about a tenth appearing once. The chain links TRBV6-1 to TRBJ2-7, with 9 bases fitting TRBD1. The sample comprised whole blood. The TCR originated in an adult who was a healthcare worker with PCR-confirmed SARS-CoV-2 infection or an uninfected control (not recorded which). The CDR3 DNA follows: TGTGCCAGCGAAGGACAGGGGATTTACTACGAGCAGTACTTC. It codes for CASEGQGIYYEQYF.